This T cell receptor beta chain stems from a study of siplizumab effects on memory and regulatory T cells. Study observations and caveats: Naive T cells were seen as more diverse than memory cells and as major alloresponse contributors.

Worth noting for this clone: Its matching antigen is unknown.

CDR1 is WSHSY, CDR2 SAAADI, per germline. The CDR3 is 11 amino acids. Trimming shortened V by 6 bases and J by 3 bases, and 5 bases separated the two germline ends. Here immunoSEQ multiplex PCR was the method, and the copy in TCRdb shows in-frame clones only, minus some. The data contain approximately 110,000 clones, 92% of them singletons. This sequence originates from a human donor in good health. The sequenced sample consisted of Tregs sorted from blood. The V call is TRBV10-2, the J call TRBJ1-1, with D perhaps matching TRBD1 (5 bases). The CDR3 bases are TGCGCCAGCAGCAGGGACACTGAAGCTTTCTTT. Amino acid sequence: CASSRDTEAFF.